This T cell receptor beta chain originates from a study of response to subunit inactivated influenza vaccine. Study conclusions and caveats: Each seasonal influenza vaccination, the authors suggested, recruits few new T cells.

This clonotype was counted ten times or more. What it recognizes is unknown. TCRdb passed the RT-PCR reads through MiXCR, listing each CDR3 protein once. This table holds some 570,000 distinct CDR3 sequences, 11% found once. The CDR3 consists of 12 residues. Germline V gene sequence: CDR1 SGHTA, CDR2 FQGNSA. V lost 6 bases to trimming and J lost 6 bases, with 8 bases between them. In addition, the sample was reused for a study of T cells expressing NK-cell markers. That source notes: Synthesis of TCR beta cDNA relied on 5'RACE template switching carrying UMIs.

The sample was PBMCs from blood, taken on the day of vaccination. The sequence was obtained from a man between 45 and 60 years old who received an inactivated influenza vaccine. This rearrangement joins TRBV7-2 to TRBJ2-2; D is ambiguous. The CDR3 region has the DNA TGTGCCAGCAGTTCGCCCCCCGGGGAGCTGTTTTTT. Protein sequence: CASSSPPGELFF.